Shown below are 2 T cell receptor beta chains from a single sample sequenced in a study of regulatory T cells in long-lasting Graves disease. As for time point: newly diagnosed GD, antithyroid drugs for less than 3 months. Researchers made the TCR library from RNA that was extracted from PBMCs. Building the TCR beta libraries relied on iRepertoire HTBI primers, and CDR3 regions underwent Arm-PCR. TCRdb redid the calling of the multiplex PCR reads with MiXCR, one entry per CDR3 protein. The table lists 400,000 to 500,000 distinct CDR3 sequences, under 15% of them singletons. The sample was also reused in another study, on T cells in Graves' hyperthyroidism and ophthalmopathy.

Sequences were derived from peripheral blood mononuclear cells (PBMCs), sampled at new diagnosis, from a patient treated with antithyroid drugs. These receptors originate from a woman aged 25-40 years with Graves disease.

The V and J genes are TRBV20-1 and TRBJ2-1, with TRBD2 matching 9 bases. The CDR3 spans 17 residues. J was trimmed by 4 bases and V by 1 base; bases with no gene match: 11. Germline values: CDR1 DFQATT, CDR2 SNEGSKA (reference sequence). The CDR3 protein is CSARVPRGSGGYNEQFF. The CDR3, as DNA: TGCAGTGCTAGAGTCCCCAGGGGTAGCGGGGGTTACAATGAGCAGTTCTTC.

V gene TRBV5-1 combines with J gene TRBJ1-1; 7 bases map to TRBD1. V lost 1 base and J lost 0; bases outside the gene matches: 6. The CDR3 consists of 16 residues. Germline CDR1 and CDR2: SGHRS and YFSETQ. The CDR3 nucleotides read TGCGCCAGCAGCTTGAACGCACAGGGGATGAACACTGAAGCTTTCTTT. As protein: CASSLNAQGMNTEAFF.